The clone carrying this T cell receptor (beta chain) appeared many times. As yet, its antigen is unknown. One end of the junction fails to match germline, which may point to a read error. The CDR3 extends over 19 amino acids. Germline loops: CDR1 LNHNV, CDR2 YYDKDF (reference sequence). For TCR, cDNA came from 5'RACE template switching, which added a universal primer site and UMIs. TCRdb called the 5' RACE reads again in MiXCR, with one record for every CDR3 protein. The table shows under 600,000 distinct CDR3 sequences, with 13% occurring only once. The data derive from a study of T cells after yellow fever vaccination. Findings and limits, study-wide: The booster response re-showed most primary clones: 96% CD4, more than 80% CD8. Weaker overall, the secondary response nonetheless peaked faster (day 5 versus 15). A limited proportion of clonotypes was detected within both the CD4 and CD8 compartments.

The receptor's source is a man aged 25 to 40 who received the YFV17D yellow fever vaccine. The sequencing here drew on PBMCs, taken on the day of the yellow fever booster vaccination. This rearrangement joins TRBV15 to TRBJ2-3; TRBD1 or TRBD2 may be the D gene (5 bases each). CDR3 residues: CATSGEGWAARVRTDTQYF. In DNA, the CDR3 is TGTGCCACCAGCGGAGAGGGCTGGGCGGCCAGGGTTAGGACAGATACGCAGTATTTT.